These 18 T cell receptor beta chains originate from one sample sequenced in a study of beta chain features in type 1 diabetes. Of the isolated RNA, all was reverse transcribed, and so the sequenced material was expressed TCRB transcripts. Sequencing used immunoSEQ multiplex PCR; TCRdb keeps in-frame clones, though not all of them. Here the sample spans about 130,000 clones, around 8.7% being singletons. Sequenced sample: central memory CD4+ T cells from blood. The origin of the receptors is a man aged 18 to 29 in good health.

A few counts support this clone. The CDR3 here is CSVEQGATDTQYF. DNA for the CDR3: TGCAGCGTTGAACAGGGGGCTACAGATACGCAGTATTTT. The chain has TRBV29-1 and TRBJ2-3, with 8 bases that match TRBD1. V dropped 2 bases and J dropped 3; count of bases not matched to a gene: 1. The CDR3 runs to 13 residues. Germline CDR1 SQVTM, CDR2 ANQGSEA.

This clone occurred a few times. The rearrangement links TRBV29-1 to TRBJ2-1; tentative D call: TRBD1 (6 bases). Germline CDR1 reads SQVTM; CDR2 reads ANQGSEA. Trimming took off 4 bases at V and 5 bases at J, with 12 bases between the two ends. This CDR3 has 13 residues. Here the CDR3 DNA reads TGCAGCGTTGTACAGGGTTCCCACAATGAGCAGTTCTTC. Translating it yields CSVVQGSHNEQFF.

For this clone: Other DNA sequences of this sample code for an identical CDR3. The chain combines TRBV7-2 with TRBJ2-7, with 8 positions matching TRBD2. Germline V CDR1 and CDR2: SGHTA, FQGNSA. Trimming at V came to 0 bases and at J to 3 bases, leaving 4 bases not matched to a gene. The CDR3 sequence is 15 residues long. The CDR3 DNA follows: TGTGCCAGCAGCTTAGCTCGCGGGGGGCTCTACGAGCAGTACTTC. Protein sequence: CASSLARGGLYEQYF.

This clone has a single count. The V gene is TRBV7-3, the J gene TRBJ2-3; no definite D call. This CDR3 contains 15 residues. Germline V CDR1 and CDR2: SGHTA, FQGTGA. Deletions cut 0 bases from V and 2 bases from J, with 9 bases between. The CDR3 here is CASSLTGQDTDTQYF. DNA of the CDR3: TGTGCCAGCAGCTTAACGGGCCAGGACACAGATACGCAGTATTTT.

V gene TRBV2 combines with J gene TRBJ1-2, with D unresolved. This CDR3 spans 12 amino acids. Trimming stripped 3 bases from V and 1 base from J, with 3 bases between. Per germline, CDR1 SNHLY and CDR2 FYNNEI. The CDR3 loop is CASSDSNYGYTF. CDR3 coding DNA: TGTGCCAGCAGTGACAGTAACTATGGCTACACCTTC.

The chain has TRBV11-2 and TRBJ1-1, with 7 bases fitting TRBD1. Germline-derived CDR1 and CDR2 are SGHAT and FQNNGV. The CDR3 covers 14 residues. The ends lost 5 bases at V and 1 base at J; junction bases unmatched: 4. The CDR3 spells CASSPNRGNTEAFF. CDR3 bases: TGTGCCAGCAGCCCGAACAGGGGGAACACTGAAGCTTTCTTT.

There are a few counts of this clone. The chain has TRBV6-1 and TRBJ2-3, with a weak D call TRBD2 (5 bases). This CDR3 has 17 residues. Germline V gives CDR1 MNHNS, CDR2 SASEGT. V gave up 2 bases and J gave up 2 bases, with 17 bases separating them. The CDR3 bases are TGTGCCAGCAGTGAACGTACGAGCGGACCGAACACAGATACGCAGTATTTT. This translates into CASSERTSGPNTDTQYF.

This clone has a handful of counts. In DNA form, the CDR3 reads TGTGCCAGCAGCTTAGGGACAGGGGGCGATGAGCAGTTCTTC. Protein sequence: CASSLGTGGDEQFF. The genes are TRBV11-1 and TRBJ2-1; 11 positions match TRBD1. V lost 1 base and J lost 8; bases outside the gene matches: 1. CDR1 and CDR2 from the germline V gene are SGHAT and FQDESV (reference sequence). The CDR3 is 14 residues long.

This clone was detected a few times. The rearrangement links TRBV19 to TRBJ2-3; weak D call: TRBD1 (6 bases). In germline, CDR1 is LNHDA, CDR2 SQIVND (reference sequence). This CDR3 has 15 amino acids. Trimming removed 8 bases at V and 3 bases at J, with 18 bases between. The CDR3 reads CASQVGGIGTDTQYF. The CDR3 coding sequence is TGTGCCAGTCAGGTTGGGGGCATCGGAACAGATACGCAGTATTTT.

This clone has just a few counts. The junction departs from the called germline gene at one end, perhaps through a read error. The V and J genes are TRBV10-3 and TRBJ2-7, with TRBD1 matching 7 bases. CDR1 is ENHRY and CDR2 is SYGVKD in the germline V gene. The CDR3 is made up of 14 amino acids. The CDR3 bases are TGTGCCAGCAGTGTTCCGGGACAGAGCTACGAGCAGTACTTC. This translates into CASSVPGQSYEQYF.

This chain uses TRBV4-3 with TRBJ2-2, with D possibly matching TRBD2 (6 bases). The CDR3 has 15 amino acids. Germline CDR1 LGHNA, CDR2 YSLEER. With 4 bases removed from V and 4 bases from J, the gap between germline ends came to 13 bases. The CDR3 loop reads CASSPGELATGELFF. In DNA form, the CDR3 reads TGCGCCAGCAGCCCCGGGGAACTAGCCACCGGGGAGCTGTTTTTT.

This clone was seen a few times. The chain couples TRBV14 to TRBJ1-4, with D uncertain. From germline, CDR1 is SGHDN and CDR2 FVKESK. Trimming cost V 3 bases and J 6 bases, with 14 bases left between them. The CDR3 sequence is 15 residues long. CDR3 amino acids: CASSQTWARDEKLFF. The CDR3 DNA is TGTGCCAGCAGCCAGACATGGGCGCGAGATGAAAAACTGTTTTTT.

This clone was seen only a few times. The V and J genes are TRBV9 and TRBJ2-5, with 14 bases matching TRBD2. CDR1 SGDLS and CDR2 YYNGEE come from the germline V gene. This CDR3 contains 15 residues. Trimming at V came to 2 bases and at J to 6 bases, leaving 3 bases not matched to a gene. The CDR3 region has the DNA TGTGCCAGCAGCGTCGGGACTAGCGGGGGAAAGACCCAGTACTTC. Translating gives CASSVGTSGGKTQYF. The entire variable domain, with the rest obtained from reference TRBV9 and TRBJ2-5, is as follows: DSGVTQTPKHLITATGQRVTLRCSPRSGDLSVYWYQQSLDQGLQFLIQYYNGEERAKGNILERFSAQQFPDLHSELNLSSLELGDSALYFCASSVGTSGGKTQYFGPGTRLLVL.

This clone was detected only a few times. The V gene is TRBV5-5, the J gene TRBJ2-1; TRBD1 aligns across 9 bases. This CDR3 comprises 15 residues. Germline loops: CDR1 SGHKS, CDR2 YYEKEE (reference sequence). V lost 3 bases, J lost 4 bases, and 5 bases stayed unmatched. For the CDR3, the DNA is TGTGCCAGCAGCTGGGACAGGGATGATTACAATGAGCAGTTCTTC. Translation: CASSWDRDDYNEQFF. Combining the CDR3 with reference TRBV5-5 and TRBJ2-1 gives the whole variable domain DAGVTQSPTHLIKTRGQQVTLRCSPISGHKSVSWYQQVLGQGPQFIFQYYEKEERGRGNFPDRFSARQFPNYSSELNVNALLLGDSALYLCASSWDRDDYNEQFFGPGTRLTVL.

The chain recombines TRBV6-5 with TRBJ2-7; weak D call: TRBD1 (6 bases). V was trimmed by 8 bases and J by 0 bases, leaving 17 bases between them. This CDR3 region has 15 residues. Germline CDR1 MNHEY, CDR2 SVGAGI. The CDR3 region is CASGEVGASSYEQYF. DNA of the CDR3: TGTGCCAGCGGGGAAGTGGGGGCAAGCTCCTACGAGCAGTACTTC.

This clone was observed a few times. In DNA, the CDR3 is TGTGCCAGCAGCCCACTAGACAGGGCAACCTACGAGCAGTACTTC. Amino acid sequence: CASSPLDRATYEQYF. The V gene is TRBV5-4, the J gene TRBJ2-7; 7 bases are shared with TRBD1. Looked up from germline, CDR1 is SGHNT and CDR2 is YYREEE (reference sequence). V lost 4 bases to trimming and J lost 2 bases; unmatched junction nucleotides: 9. The length of the CDR3 is 15 residues. Together with reference TRBV5-4 and TRBJ2-7, the CDR3 gives the full variable domain: ETGVTQSPTHLIKTRGQQVTLRCSSQSGHNTVSWYQQALGQGPQFIFQYYREEENGRGNFPPRFSGLQFPNYSSELNVNALELDDSALYLCASSPLDRATYEQYFGPGTRLTVT.

This clone was found a few times. The J gene is TRBJ1-2, the V gene TRBV19; the match to TRBD1 covers 7 bases. The CDR3 covers 15 residues. The V and J ends lost 2 bases and 2 bases, in that order; junction bases with no gene match: 5. Germline V gives CDR1 LNHDA, CDR2 SQIVND (reference sequence). The CDR3 sequence is CASSIQAGQNYGYTF. The CDR3 nucleotides are TGTGCCAGTAGTATACAGGCGGGACAGAACTATGGCTACACCTTC.

The chain is built from TRBV30 and TRBJ1-5, with D maybe TRBD1 (5 bases). The CDR3 totals 13 residues. Trimming took 1 base from V and 3 from J, leaving 7 bases between them. The germline V gene has CDR1 GTSNPN and CDR2 SVGIG (reference sequence). CDR3 sequence reads: CAWSGQPNQPQHF. CDR3 DNA sequence: TGTGCCTGGAGTGGACAGCCCAATCAGCCCCAGCATTTT. Supplemented by reference TRBV30 and TRBJ1-5, the full variable domain reads SQTIHQWPATLVQPVGSPLSLECTVEGTSNPNLYWYRQAAGRGLQLLFYSVGIGQISSEVPQNLSASRPQDRQFILSSKKLLLSDSGFYLCAWSGQPNQPQHFGDGTRLSIL.